This T cell receptor (beta chain) emerged from a study of blood T cell repertoires in COVID-19. The CDR3 is made up of 11 amino acids. V shed 2 bases and J shed 6 bases, with 4 bases lying between them. Germline V gene data show CDR1 as ENHRY and CDR2 as SYGVKD. This clone came up a few times. Profiling relied on immunoSEQ multiplex PCR, and the TCRdb table lists in-frame clones only, not all of them. This table holds about 45,000 clones, 82% found once. The sequencing input was peripheral blood. The source of this sequence is a human donor in a cohort sampled during active COVID-19. This chain uses TRBV10-3 with TRBJ2-5; no clear D. As DNA, the CDR3 is TGTGCCATCAGTGAGGAGCAGACCCAGTACTTC. This encodes CAISEEQTQYF.